Following are 27 T cell receptor beta chains from one sample sequenced in a study of blood T cell repertoires in COVID-19. TCRdb keeps only in-frame clones here, not all; method: immunoSEQ multiplex PCR. Seen here are roughly 190,000 clones, about 88% observed once, and the top ten hold 6% to 7.5%. The specimen was peripheral blood. The receptor set was obtained from a woman older than 75 in a cohort sampled during active or convalescent COVID-19.

This chain links TRBV12-3 or TRBV12-4 with TRBJ1-5; D ambiguous. The CDR3 has 13 residues. Between the trimmed V and J ends, which lost 3 bases and 3 bases, there was a span of 6 bases. In nucleotides, the CDR3 is TGTGCCAGCAGTTTCAGTCCCAATCAGCCCCAGCATTTT. Translated: CASSFSPNQPQHF.

A few counts support this clone. This chain connects TRBV7-2 to TRBJ1-5, with D possibly TRBD1 on 6 matching bases. The germline CDR1 and CDR2 sequences are SGHTA and FQGNSA. The length of the CDR3 is 15 residues. V lost 5 bases, J lost 2 bases, and 13 bases lay in between. This CDR3 reads CASSPAGGRNQPQHF. The CDR3 coding sequence is TGTGCCAGCAGCCCGGCGGGGGGGCGCAATCAGCCCCAGCATTTT. The full variable domain, with the rest looked up from reference TRBV7-2 and TRBJ1-5, is GAGVSQSPSNKVTEKGKDVELRCDPISGHTALYWYRQSLGQGLEFLIYFQGNSAPDKSGLPSDRFSAERTGGSVSTLTIQRTQQEDSAVYLCASSPAGGRNQPQHFGDGTRLSIL.

The V call is TRBV4-1, the J call TRBJ2-5, with D unresolved. The CDR3 runs to 11 residues. CDR1 and CDR2 from the germline V gene are MGHRA and YSYEKL. Trimming cost V 3 bases and J 5 bases, with 4 bases left between them. DNA for the CDR3: TGCGCCAGCAGCCACGGGGAGACCCAGTACTTC. Its translation is CASSHGETQYF.

The genes are TRBV27 and TRBJ1-1, with 8 bases identical to TRBD1. V shed 2 bases and J 3 bases; nucleotides not matched to a gene: 8. CDR3 length: 16 amino acids. CDR1 and CDR2 from the germline V gene are MNHEY and SMNVEV (reference sequence). The CDR3 region has the DNA TGTGCCAGCAGTTTACTATACAGGGGGGGACACACTGAAGCTTTCTTT. It codes for CASSLLYRGGHTEAFF.

V and J are TRBV5-1 and TRBJ2-2; tentatively, D is TRBD2 (6 bases). This CDR3 contains 15 residues. Trimming took 4 bases from V and 6 from J, leaving 16 bases between them. Germline V gene data show CDR1 as SGHRS and CDR2 as YFSETQ. The CDR3 spells CASSPGGTWAGELFF. The DNA for the CDR3 is TGCGCCAGCAGCCCCGGGGGTACATGGGCCGGGGAGCTGTTTTTT.

CDR3 coding DNA: TGTGCCTGGAGTCCGGACTGGAACCAAGATGAGACCCAGTACTTC. Protein product: CAWSPDWNQDETQYF. The V gene is TRBV30, the J gene TRBJ2-5; D is possibly TRBD2 (5 bases). Germline CDR1 and CDR2: GTSNPN and SVGIG (reference sequence). The germline V and J ends were trimmed by 2 bases and 5 bases, with 18 bases remaining between them. This CDR3 comprises 15 residues.

The rearrangement joins TRBV14 to TRBJ2-7; 7 bases line up with TRBD1. Germline CDR1 SGHDN, CDR2 FVKESK. The CDR3 length is 13 residues. With V trimmed by 1 base and J by 6 bases, 3 bases remained unmatched. CDR3 loop: CASSQAGDSEQYV. The CDR3 region has the DNA TGTGCCAGCAGCCAAGCAGGGGACAGCGAGCAGTACGTC.

The rearrangement joins TRBV5-1 to TRBJ2-3; TRBD1 agrees at 9 bases. Germline V gene data show CDR1 as SGHRS and CDR2 as YFSETQ. V was clipped by 3 bases and J by 2 bases; unmatched bases: 4. The CDR3 is made up of 15 amino acids. The CDR3 DNA follows: TGCGCCAGCAGCTACGGGACAGGGCTCACAGATACGCAGTATTTT. Amino acids: CASSYGTGLTDTQYF.

In DNA form, the CDR3 reads TGTGCCAGCAGTGGTCACAGGGGACAGGAGTGGAATGAGCAGTTCTTC. Translated, it gives CASSGHRGQEWNEQFF. The genes are TRBV25-1 and TRBJ2-1; 8 nucleotides line up with TRBD1. V lost 4 bases, J lost 7 bases, and 12 bases stayed unmatched. Germline-derived CDR1 and CDR2 are MGHDK and SYGVNS. This CDR3 contains 16 residues.

This chain uses TRBV10-1 with TRBJ2-2; TRBD1 is a possible D gene (5 bases). V lost 6 bases and J lost 1, with 9 bases in between. Germline loops: CDR1 WNHNN, CDR2 SYGVQD (reference sequence). This CDR3 is 14 amino acids long. DNA for the CDR3: TGCGCCAGCAGGGTTGACAGGAACACCGGGGAGCTGTTTTTT. This sequence encodes CASRVDRNTGELFF.

V gene TRBV6-5 combines with J gene TRBJ1-2; D not resolved. CDR3 length equals 14 residues. Trimming left V 2 bases short and J 3 bases short, with 10 bases between. The germline V gene has CDR1 MNHEY and CDR2 SVGAGI. CDR3: CASSYLGVDYGYTF. CDR3 nucleotides: TGTGCCAGCAGTTACCTGGGAGTCGACTATGGCTACACCTTC.

This rearrangement joins TRBV4-3 to TRBJ2-5, with 9 nucleotides matching TRBD2. V trimming: 6 bases; J trimming: 1 base; junction bases outside the gene matches: 9. The CDR3 spans 16 residues. Germline V gene sequence: CDR1 LGHNA, CDR2 YSLEER. Here the CDR3 reads CASSKGSGGFQETQYF. The CDR3 DNA reads TGCGCCAGCAGTAAGGGTAGCGGGGGATTCCAAGAGACCCAGTACTTC.

V is TRBV30 and J is TRBJ2-1; D remains ambiguous. The V end was cut by 1 base, the J end by 0 bases, with 13 bases between. The CDR3 covers 16 residues. In germline, CDR1 is GTSNPN, CDR2 SVGIG (reference sequence). The CDR3 DNA reads TGTGCCTGGAGTGCCCCCGAGTTAAGCTCCTACAATGAGCAGTTCTTC. Amino acids: CAWSAPELSSYNEQFF.

V gene TRBV18 combines with J gene TRBJ1-2; 7 bases are shared with TRBD1. The CDR3 runs 15 residues. V lost 3 bases, J lost 6 bases, and 10 bases stayed unmatched. The germline gives CDR1 KGHSH, CDR2 LQKENI. The CDR3 DNA follows: TGTGCCAGCTCACCGGGGATGGGACAGCCGAATGGCTACACCTTC. Its translation is CASSPGMGQPNGYTF.

The chain joins TRBV5-1 to TRBJ1-1; TRBD1 is a possible D gene (6 bases). The V gene lost 0 bases and the J gene lost 0 bases, with 9 bases spanning the gap. CDR1 is SGHRS, CDR2 YFSETQ, per germline. CDR3 length: 15 amino acids. CDR3 in amino acids: CASSLDEGVNTEAFF. In nucleotides, the CDR3 is TGCGCCAGCAGCTTGGATGAGGGGGTGAACACTGAAGCTTTCTTT.

The gene calls are TRBV28 and TRBJ1-2; D ambiguous. V was cut by 2 bases and J by 2 bases, with 12 bases left in between. The CDR3 length is 15 residues. Germline V gives CDR1 MDHEN, CDR2 SYDVKM. The CDR3 sequence: CASSLGQAPNYGYTF. DNA of the CDR3: TGTGCCAGCAGTTTAGGCCAGGCCCCGAACTATGGCTACACCTTC.

CDR3 in DNA: TGTGCCAGCAGCCTAGCGGTACGCACAGATACGCAGTATTTT. Its translation is CASSLAVRTDTQYF. The rearrangement uses TRBV3-1 (or the pseudogene TRBV3-2) and TRBJ2-3; the D gene is possibly TRBD2 (6 bases). V was cut by 4 bases and J by 1 base, with 9 bases left in between. Germline V gene data show CDR1 as LGHDT and CDR2 as YNNKEL (reference sequence). The length of the CDR3 is 14 residues.

The V call is TRBV5-1, the J call TRBJ2-2; 8 nucleotides agree with TRBD2. The CDR3 contains 15 residues. V dropped 0 bases and J dropped 6; count of bases not matched to a gene: 4. Germline V lookup: CDR1 SGHRS, CDR2 YFSETQ. CDR3 sequence reads: CASSLGLAGPGELFF. The CDR3, as DNA: TGCGCCAGCAGCTTGGGTCTAGCGGGCCCCGGGGAGCTGTTTTTT.

The chain combines TRBV27 with TRBJ1-2; unclear D gene. Germline V gives CDR1 MNHEY, CDR2 SMNVEV (reference sequence). The CDR3 runs to 13 residues. The V end was cut by 5 bases, the J end by 0 bases, with 7 bases between. CDR3 protein: CASSLFSNYGYTF. CDR3 DNA sequence: TGTGCCAGCAGTCTTTTCTCTAACTATGGCTACACCTTC.

This chain uses TRBV6-6 with TRBJ1-1, with D unresolved. The CDR3 length is 12 residues. With 1 base removed from V and 9 bases from J, the gap between germline ends came to 9 bases. Germline lookup yields CDR1 MNHNY and CDR2 SVGAGI (reference sequence). In nucleotides, the CDR3 is TGTGCCAGCAGTTACTTAGTATCCCAAGCTTTCTTT. Translating it yields CASSYLVSQAFF.

The genes are TRBV3-1 (or the pseudogene TRBV3-2) and TRBJ2-2; 10 bases are shared with TRBD2. J lost 6 bases, V lost 1 base, and 5 bases had no gene match. Germline values: CDR1 LGHDT, CDR2 YNNKEL (reference sequence). The CDR3 length is 16 residues. The CDR3 nucleotides read TGTGCCAGCAGCCAAGCTCCCGGGACTAGCGCCGGGGAGCTGTTTTTT. It translates to CASSQAPGTSAGELFF.

This clone appeared once. This CDR3 reads CASTRTGGLTYEQYF. DNA of the CDR3: TGTGCCAGCACTCGGACAGGGGGTCTCACCTACGAGCAGTACTTC. This chain joins TRBV6-5 and TRBJ2-7, with TRBD1 matching 10 bases. V was clipped by 7 bases and J by 2 bases; unmatched bases: 8. CDR1 and CDR2 from the germline V gene are MNHEY and SVGAGI. This CDR3 spans 15 amino acids.

The V and J genes are TRBV6-5 and TRBJ2-3; 11 nucleotides align to TRBD2. Germline CDR1 and CDR2: MNHEY and SVGAGI. Losses at the gene ends were 6 bases for V and 5 bases for J; bases not matched to a gene: 7. This CDR3 spans 15 amino acids. CDR3 region: CASSLTSGTRDTQYF. As DNA, the CDR3 is TGTGCCAGCAGCCTGACTAGCGGGACCCGAGATACGCAGTATTTT.

CDR3 sequence (DNA): TGTGCCAGCAGCCCGGGTAGAGGGTGGTATGACACTGAAGCTTTCTTT. It is translated as CASSPGRGWYDTEAFF. The V gene is TRBV6-2 or TRBV6-3, the J gene TRBJ1-1; D is ambiguous. Germline CDR1 is MNHEY and CDR2 is SVGEGT. The CDR3 is 16 amino acids. Trimming took off 6 bases at V and 3 bases at J, with 20 bases between the two ends.

This clone has just one count. The CDR3 nucleotides read TGCGCCAGCAGCCTCCGGGACAGGGATAGCAATCAGCCCCAGCATTTT. Translation: CASSLRDRDSNQPQHF. The chain recombines TRBV4-1 with TRBJ1-5; 9 nucleotides match TRBD1. CDR1 is MGHRA and CDR2 is YSYEKL in the germline V gene. The CDR3 extends over 16 amino acids. The V and J ends lost 4 bases and 0 bases, in that order; junction bases with no gene match: 4.

There are a few counts of this clone. CDR3 amino acids: CASSQTSGGQSYNEQFF. The CDR3 nucleotides are TGTGCCAGCAGTCAGACTAGCGGGGGCCAATCCTACAATGAGCAGTTCTTC. The V and J genes are TRBV5-6 and TRBJ2-1, with 12 nucleotides matching TRBD2. With V trimmed by 5 bases and J by 1 base, 7 bases remained unmatched. The CDR3 has 17 amino acids. Germline V gives CDR1 SGHDT, CDR2 YYEEEE.

This chain links TRBV6-2 or TRBV6-3 with TRBJ1-5; TRBD1 agrees at 11 bases. V shed 6 bases and J 7 bases; nucleotides not matched to a gene: 8. In germline, CDR1 is MNHEY, CDR2 SVGEGT. This CDR3 spans 15 amino acids. This CDR3 reads CASSWTGGASQPQHF. CDR3 bases: TGTGCCAGCAGCTGGACAGGGGGCGCTTCCCAGCCCCAGCATTTT.